The following is a TCR beta chain sequence with its context. There is no known antigen for this receptor. The sample holds no much larger clone one base away, and base qualities are not on file. V has 4 bases trimmed and J has 5 bases trimmed; junction bases matching no gene number 4. From a lookup of the germline V gene, CDR1 and CDR2 are MGHRA and YSYEKL. CDR3 length: 14 amino acids, cysteine to phenylalanine. The kept DNA is CDR3 alone, 42 bases in frame from the first base. The trial excluded patients who had a history of autoimmune disease or were on systemic immunosuppression. Peripheral blood for TCR sequencing was collected from all dose cohorts at baseline, on cycle 4 day 1, and on cycle 7 day 1. The samples were drawn from a first-in-human, open-label, multicenter phase I dose-escalation trial of ivuxolimab. Adults with locally advanced or metastatic melanoma, renal cell carcinoma, hepatocellular carcinoma or head and neck squamous cell carcinoma were enrolled in the trial. Before TCR sequencing, CD4+ T cells and CD8+ T cells from peripheral blood were sorted into separate populations.

These data come from a study of OX40 agonist ivuxolimab in advanced cancers. Some background on the complete study: Ivuxolimab was a fully human IgG2 agonistic monoclonal antibody targeting the costimulatory receptor OX40 (CD134). The paper reports the monotherapy dose-escalation portion (N of about 51 patients) of the phase I ivuxolimab trial. Partial responses occurred in three dose-escalation patients, of whom one had hepatocellular carcinoma and two had cutaneous melanoma. The point of sequencing TCRbeta in the periphery was to test whether ivuxolimab changed TCR sequence diversity and drove clonal T-cell expansion. A male proportion of approximately 83% and a mean age of approximately 62 years, ranging from 23 to 79, were recorded for the dose-escalation cohort. Intravenous ivuxolimab was administered to patients every 2 weeks at six dose levels: 0.01, 0.1, 0.3, 1.5, 3 and 10 mg/kg. Among the roughly 52 dose-escalation patients, around 20 had hepatocellular carcinoma, approximately 15 melanoma, 9 renal cell carcinoma and 9 head and neck cancer. Patients were allowed to have had prior anti-PD-1, anti-PD-L1 or anti-CTLA-4 therapy, and approximately 40% of the dose-escalation patients had been treated with checkpoint inhibitors.

The research as a whole found: Low levels of normalized T-cell clonal expansion were also seen in some nonresponding patients. On average, CD8+ T cells showed more expanded clones than CD4+ T cells after ivuxolimab. At doses of 0.1 to 3.0 mg/kg, clonal expansion of both CD4+ and CD8+ blood T cells was observed from baseline to week 6. Partial responders in the 0.1-3.0 mg/kg groups had among the lowest normalized peripheral clonal expansion, especially among CD8+ T cells. The antigen specificity of the peripheral T cells that underwent clonal expansion was not determined.

Genomic DNA was isolated from the sorted cells so that the TCRbeta CDR3 region could be sequenced. The immunoSEQ Assay was used to sequence the TCRbeta CDR3 regions. Here the immuneACCESS table is served through TCRdb, limited to in-frame sequences with V and J called. Missing clones are a known gap in these copies; in checked studies unresolved V genes cover under half, and the rest lacks a known reason. The sample includes 45,000 to 65,000 clones, with approximately 91% observed a single time. Jointly, the top ten make up about 3.7% of the sample. The clonotype was recovered from an adult with an advanced solid tumor such as melanoma, head and neck, liver or kidney cancer. Sequencing used CD4+ or CD8+ T cells sorted from blood, obtained in a trial of the OX40 agonist ivuxolimab. The chain employs TRBV4-1 and TRBJ1-5; a stretch of 8 junction bases matches TRBD1. The CDR3 reads as follows: CASSPTGADQPQHF. The sequenced DNA: TGCGCCAGCAGCCCGACAGGGGCGGATCAGCCCCAGCATTTT.